This TCR beta chain was obtained from a study of blood T cell repertoires in COVID-19. Study overall: Acute-phase and convalescent COVID-19 samples originated in the United States, Italy and Spain.

The CDR3 contains 16 residues. J lost 5 bases, V lost 6 bases, and 9 bases had no gene match. Germline-derived CDR1 and CDR2 are SNHLY and FYNNEI. Here immunoSEQ multiplex PCR was the method, and the copy in TCRdb shows in-frame clones only, minus some. The repertoire holds a few hundred thousand clones, approximately 80% seen once, with around 3.9% in the top ten. The sequence derives from a woman aged 45-59 years with active or convalescent COVID-19. The sequencing sample was made of peripheral blood. The genes are TRBV2 and TRBJ2-3, with 12 bases identical to TRBD2. The CDR3 nucleotides read TGTGCCAGCAGGACAGCTAGCGGGAGGGCGGTAGATACGCAGTATTTT. This translates into CASRTASGRAVDTQYF. Full variable domain (missing parts from reference TRBV2 and TRBJ2-3): EPEVTQTPSHQVTQMGQEVILRCVPISNHLYFYWYRQILGQKVEFLVSFYNNEISEKSEIFDDQFSVERPDGSNFTLKIRSTKLEDSAMYFCASRTASGRAVDTQYFGPGTRLTVL.